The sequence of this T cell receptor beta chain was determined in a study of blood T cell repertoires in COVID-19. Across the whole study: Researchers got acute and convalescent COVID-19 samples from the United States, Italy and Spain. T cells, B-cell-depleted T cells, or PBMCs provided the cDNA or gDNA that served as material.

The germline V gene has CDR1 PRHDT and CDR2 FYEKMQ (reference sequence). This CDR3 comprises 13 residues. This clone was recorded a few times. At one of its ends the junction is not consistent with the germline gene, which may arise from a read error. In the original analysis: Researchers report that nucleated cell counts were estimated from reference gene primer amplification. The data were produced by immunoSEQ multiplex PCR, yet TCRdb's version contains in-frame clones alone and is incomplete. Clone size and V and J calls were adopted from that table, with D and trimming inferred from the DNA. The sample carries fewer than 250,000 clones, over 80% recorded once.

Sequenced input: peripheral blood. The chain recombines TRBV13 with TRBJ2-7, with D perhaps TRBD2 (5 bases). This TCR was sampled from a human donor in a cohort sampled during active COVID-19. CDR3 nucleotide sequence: TGTGCCAGCAGCCGACGCGAGCGGCCCCTCCAGCGCTTC. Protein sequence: CASSRRERPLQRF.